These T cell receptor beta chains were read from a single sample in a study of blood T cell repertoires in COVID-19. The data were produced by immunoSEQ multiplex PCR, yet TCRdb's version contains in-frame clones alone and is incomplete. The sample records a few hundred thousand clones, approximately 90% being singletons. Specimen: peripheral blood. These TCRs come from a woman aged 60 to 75 with acute or convalescent COVID-19. Both conserved end residues are part of each CDR3. A D gene is named only where the DNA matches it firmly. Size is omitted from some rows. Given values are once, few, many or a class for expanded clones.

>TRBJ1-1|-|-|TRBV4-3
CASSQGQVGDTEAFF
TGCGCCAGCAGCCAAGGACAGGTTGGGGACACTGAAGCTTTCTTT
>TRBJ2-1|-|-|TRBV5-1
CASSLQGVYSYNEQFF
TGCGCCAGCAGCTTACAGGGAGTTTACTCCTACAATGAGCAGTTCTTC
>TRBJ1-2|-|-|TRBV15
CATSRETYGYGYTF
TGTGCCACCAGCAGAGAAACATATGGCTATGGCTACACCTTC
>TRBJ2-1|-|-|TRBV5-4
CASSLWGPPGNNEQFF
TGTGCCAGCAGCTTGTGGGGGCCGCCAGGGAACAATGAGCAGTTCTTC
>TRBJ1-5|-|-|TRBV21-1
CASSKDSGGNQPQHF
TGTGCCAGCAGCAAAGACTCGGGGGGCAATCAGCCCCAGCATTTT
>TRBJ2-1|TRBD1|-|TRBV2
CASPGTGNVNEQFF
TGTGCCAGCCCGGGGACAGGGAACGTCAATGAGCAGTTCTTC
>TRBJ2-3|TRBD2|-|TRBV30
CAWSRKKSGSRGTDTQYF
TGTGCCTGGAGTAGGAAAAAAAGCGGGAGCCGGGGCACAGATACGCAGTATTTT
>TRBJ2-1|-|-|TRBV7-9
CASSARQDNEQFF
TGTGCCAGCAGCGCCCGACAGGACAATGAGCAGTTCTTC
>TRBJ1-2|TRBD1|-|TRBV6-5
CASSSMTGWYGYTF
TGTGCCAGCAGTTCCATGACAGGGTGGTATGGCTACACCTTC
>TRBJ1-5|-|-|TRBV10-1
CASSESRAWDSNQPQHF
TGCGCCAGCAGTGAGTCGAGGGCATGGGATAGCAATCAGCCCCAGCATTTT
>TRBJ1-4|-|-|TRBV9
CASSPGGGSEKLFF
TGTGCCAGCAGCCCGGGAGGGGGAAGTGAAAAACTGTTTTTT
>TRBJ2-7|-|-|TRBV28
CASREGYEQYF
TGTGCCAGCAGGGAGGGTTACGAGCAGTACTTC
>TRBJ1-4|-|-|TRBV5-1
CASTLTGSATNEKLFF
TGCGCCAGCACCCTGACGGGGTCAGCAACTAATGAAAAACTGTTTTTT
>TRBJ1-1|-|-|TRBV2
CASSRGQNEAFF
TGTGCCAGCAGCCGAGGACAGAATGAAGCTTTCTTT
>TRBJ2-2|TRBD2|-|TRBV11-2
CASSLYGTSGSIGAGELFF
TGTGCCAGCAGCTTATACGGGACTAGCGGGAGTATAGGCGCCGGGGAGCTGTTTTTT
>TRBJ2-1|TRBD1|-|TRBV3-1/TRBV3-2
CASTDRGAASEQFF
TGTGCCAGCACGGACAGGGGGGCGGCGAGTGAGCAGTTCTTC
>TRBJ1-4|TRBD1|-|TRBV30
CAWSPGTATNEKLFF
TGTGCCTGGAGTCCCGGGACAGCAACTAATGAAAAACTGTTTTTT
>TRBJ1-6|TRBD1|once|TRBV9
CASSAGTGSPLHF
TGTGCCAGCAGCGCGGGGACAGGCTCACCCCTCCACTTT
>TRBJ1-1|-|-|TRBV6-1
CASSEQGRNTEAFF
TGTGCCAGCAGTGAACAGGGGCGGAACACTGAAGCTTTCTTT